The rows below give T cell receptor beta chains drawn from one sample of a study of T cell changes during pregnancy in multiple sclerosis. Clones were read by immunoSEQ multiplex PCR, and TCRdb kept only the in-frame ones, dropping some. The sample records 35,000 to 50,000 clones, roughly 87% being singletons. The input for sequencing was CD4+ T cells from peripheral blood mononuclear cells, taken after pregnancy. Receptors originate from a female donor with multiple sclerosis, enrolled in a pregnancy study. The CDR3 runs from the conserved cysteine through the conserved F or W. D genes are given only for firm matches. The size field is filled for only some rows; it gives once, few, many or a size class.

size,J,V,D,DNA,CDR3
.,TRBJ1-2,TRBV7-9,.,TGTGCCAGCAGCTCCTCGCGCCGAATCGGGGGCTACACCTTC,CASSSSRRIGGYTF
.,TRBJ1-5,TRBV10-3,TRBD1,TGTGCCATCAGCCCCGGGACAGGGGGCAATCAGCCCCAGCATTTT,CAISPGTGGNQPQHF
.,TRBJ1-2,TRBV28,.,TGTGCCAGCAGTTTGCGGGGGGGGGTCTATGGCTACACCTTC,CASSLRGGVYGYTF
.,TRBJ1-2,TRBV18,TRBD1,TGTGCCAGCTCACGCACAGGGGGCCCCTCTTATTATGGCTACACCTTC,CASSRTGGPSYYGYTF
.,TRBJ2-7,TRBV7-2,TRBD2,TGTGCCAGCAGCTTTGCGGGGGGGGCGATCTACGAGCAGTACTTC,CASSFAGGAIYEQYF
.,TRBJ2-3,TRBV23-1,TRBD2,TGCGCCAGCAGTCAATCGAAAGCGGGGGGTGATACGCAGTATTTT,CASSQSKAGGDTQYF
once,TRBJ1-3,TRBV5-6,.,TGTGCCAGCAGCTTCGGGGTAGGAAACACCATATATTTT,CASSFGVGNTIYF
.,TRBJ1-2,TRBV2,.,TGTGCCAGCAGTGGTCCCCCGGGCTACACCTTC,CASSGPPGYTF
medium-sized,TRBJ1-6,TRBV7-3,.,TGTGCCAGCAGCTTAACGGGGGCAAATTCACCCCTCCACTTT,CASSLTGANSPLHF
few,TRBJ1-1,TRBV20-1,.,TGCAGGGGGGGAGGAGGCACTGAAGCTTTCTTT,CRGGGGTEAFF
.,TRBJ1-5,TRBV28,TRBD1,TGTGCCAGCAGTGCGGACAGGGGAATGGGGCAGCCCCAGCATTTT,CASSADRGMGQPQHF
.,TRBJ2-3,TRBV19,.,TGTGCCAGTAGTGGCGGGCGGACAGATACGCAGTATTTT,CASSGGRTDTQYF
.,TRBJ2-2,TRBV7-2,.,TGTGCCAGCAGCTTAGATCCTAACACCGGGGAGCTGTTTTTT,CASSLDPNTGELFF
.,TRBJ1-1,TRBV10-1,.,TGCGCCAGCAGGATGAGGAGAGGGAAAGCTTTCTTT,CASRMRRGKAFF
.,TRBJ1-5,TRBV7-9,.,TGTGCCAGCAGCTTCGAGGGGGATCAGCCCCAGCATTTT,CASSFEGDQPQHF
.,TRBJ1-2,TRBV10-1,.,TGCGCCAGCAGTCTGCGAACGGACTATGGCTACACCTTC,CASSLRTDYGYTF
.,TRBJ2-7,TRBV28,TRBD2,TGTGCCAGCAGTTCGGGGGGTGGTAACGAGCAGTACTTC,CASSSGGGNEQYF
.,TRBJ2-5,TRBV30,.,TGTGCCTGGAGTGTACAAGGGAGAAAGACCCAGTACTTC,CAWSVQGRKTQYF
.,TRBJ2-1,TRBV5-6,.,TGTGCCAGCAGCTTGTCCAGGCCTGAGCAGTTCTTC,CASSLSRPEQFF
.,TRBJ1-2,TRBV6-1,.,TGTGCCAGCACCCTAGTCAGGGGATCGGAAGGCTACACCTTC,CASTLVRGSEGYTF
.,TRBJ2-7,TRBV6-5,TRBD1,TGTGCCAGCAGTACATTTCAGGGGGCTCCCGGGCAGTACTTC,CASSTFQGAPGQYF
.,TRBJ2-6,TRBV5-1,TRBD2,TGCGCCAGCAGCTTGGCAGGGACTAACTCTGGGGCCAACGTCCTGACTTTC,CASSLAGTNSGANVLTF
.,TRBJ2-7,TRBV28,.,TGTGCCAGCAGTTTGACGAGACAGAGCTACGAGCAGTACTTC,CASSLTRQSYEQYF
.,TRBJ2-3,TRBV5-1,TRBD1,TGCGCCAGCAGCTTGGGTCGGACAGGGGCCCACACAGATACGCAGTATTTT,CASSLGRTGAHTDTQYF
.,TRBJ2-2,TRBV7-2,.,TGTGCCAGCAGCCAGCGGAGGAGTGGAGCCGGGGAGCTGTTTTTT,CASSQRRSGAGELFF
.,TRBJ1-1,TRBV6-1,TRBD1,TGTGCCAGCAGTATGAGGACAGGATTGAACACTGAAGCTTTCTTT,CASSMRTGLNTEAFF
.,TRBJ2-7,TRBV9,TRBD1,TGTGCCAGCAGCGCCCGACAGGGAACCTACGAGCAGTACTTC,CASSARQGTYEQYF
.,TRBJ1-2,TRBV28,.,TGTGCCAGCACCCCTTTGGGGGGGGCAAGGTATGGCTACACCTTC,CASTPLGGARYGYTF
.,TRBJ2-2,TRBV5-1,.,TGCGCCAGCAGCTTCGGTGTTGGCGGGGAGCTGTTTTTT,CASSFGVGGELFF
.,TRBJ2-1,TRBV20-1,.,TGCAGTGCTAGTAGAGGGAATGAGCAGTTCTTC,CSASRGNEQFF
.,TRBJ2-1,TRBV7-2,.,TGTGCCAGCAGCTTAGGGGCAGCTTACAATGAGCAGTTCTTC,CASSLGAAYNEQFF
.,TRBJ1-2,TRBV6-1,.,TGTGCCAGCTCTTCGCCGGGGGGGAGCTATGGCTACACCTTC,CASSSPGGSYGYTF
.,TRBJ2-5,TRBV9,TRBD1,TGTGCCAGCAGCGTCAGGGGGTACCAAGAGACCCAGTACTTC,CASSVRGYQETQYF
.,TRBJ1-6,TRBV19,.,TGTGCCAGTAGTAAATCAGGGGCTGGTAATTCACCCCTCCACTTT,CASSKSGAGNSPLHF
.,TRBJ2-5,TRBV2,TRBD1,TGTGCCAGCAGAGACCGACAGGGAGAGACCCAGTACTTC,CASRDRQGETQYF
.,TRBJ2-7,TRBV5-6,.,TGTGCCAGCAGCTTCCAGGGAAACTACGAGCAGTACTTC,CASSFQGNYEQYF
.,TRBJ1-2,TRBV15,.,TGTGCCACCAGCAGAGAGCCAGCGGTCTCCTATGGCTACACCTTC,CATSREPAVSYGYTF
.,TRBJ2-7,TRBV6-6,TRBD1,TGTGCCAGCAGCGACAGGGCCGAGCAGTACTTC,CASSDRAEQYF
.,TRBJ1-4,TRBV28,.,TGTGCCAGCCTTACAGGCGAAAAACTGTTTTTT,CASLTGEKLFF
.,TRBJ1-2,TRBV7-3,TRBD1,TGTGCCAGCAGTCAAACAGGGGGAGTTGACTGGGGCTACACCTTC,CASSQTGGVDWGYTF
.,TRBJ1-1,TRBV5-4,.,TGTGCCAGCAGCTTGGCTCCCGTGAACACTGAAGCTTTCTTT,CASSLAPVNTEAFF
.,TRBJ1-1,TRBV7-3,TRBD1,TGTGCCAGCAGCTTCTCCGGGACAGAGAACACTGAAGCTTTCTTT,CASSFSGTENTEAFF
.,TRBJ1-4,TRBV5-1,TRBD1,TGCGCCAGCAGCTTGGGCGACAGGGGTCAAAGTAATGAAAAACTGTTTTTT,CASSLGDRGQSNEKLFF
few,TRBJ2-4,TRBV7-2,TRBD2,TGTGCCAGCAGCCCCCGGGGGACTAGCGGGGGAGGCATTCAGTACTTC,CASSPRGTSGGGIQYF